These 27 T cell receptor beta chains originate from one sample sequenced in a study of blood T cell repertoires in COVID-19. Assay used: immunoSEQ multiplex PCR; TCRdb lists only in-frame clones, some missing. The sample lists approximately 300,000 clones; 85% were seen once. Material for sequencing was PBMCs or T cells enriched from blood (not recorded which). The receptors shown here come from a woman under 40 who had been exposed to COVID-19.

CDR3 amino acids: CASSIAGVAGYEQYF. In DNA, the CDR3 is TGTGCCAGCAGCATAGCAGGGGTAGCGGGATACGAGCAGTACTTC. J is TRBJ2-7 and V is TRBV11-2; 8 nucleotides line up with TRBD2. Germline assignment: CDR1 SGHAT and CDR2 FQNNGV. V lost 5 bases and J lost 4; bases outside the gene matches: 10. The CDR3 is 15 residues long.

The V call is TRBV30, the J call TRBJ2-1; TRBD2 matches at 7 bases. CDR3 length: 15 amino acids. Trimming at V came to 0 bases and at J to 9 bases, leaving 11 bases not matched to a gene. Germline CDR1 is GTSNPN and CDR2 is SVGIG (reference sequence). The CDR3 DNA sequence: TGTGCCTGGAGTGTACAGGCGGGAGAGAGGGGTGAGCAGTTCTTC. The encoded protein is CAWSVQAGERGEQFF.

The rearrangement links TRBV28 to TRBJ1-2, with D uncertain. Trimming took 2 bases from V and 7 from J, leaving 14 bases between them. Per the germline V gene, CDR1 is MDHEN and CDR2 is SYDVKM. The CDR3 has 14 residues. In DNA, the CDR3 is TGTGCCAGCAGTTTACCCGCAAGACTGAGTGGCTACACCTTC. Its protein product is CASSLPARLSGYTF.

The CDR3 DNA reads as TGTGCCAGCAGTGAACCAGGACAGGGCTCCTACGAGCAGTACTTC. Its protein product is CASSEPGQGSYEQYF. This chain uses TRBV2 with TRBJ2-7, with 8 bases that match TRBD1. Germline V CDR1 and CDR2: SNHLY, FYNNEI. The trim removed 2 bases at V and 0 bases at J, leaving 3 bases unmatched. The CDR3 has 15 amino acids.

The chain employs TRBV27 and TRBJ1-6, with 7 bases that match TRBD1. J lost 0 bases, V lost 7 bases, and 3 bases had no gene match. The CDR3 length is 15 residues. The germline V gene has CDR1 MNHEY and CDR2 SMNVEV (reference sequence). The CDR3 sequence is CASKQGFSYNSPLHF. DNA of the CDR3: TGTGCCAGCAAACAGGGGTTCTCCTATAATTCACCCCTCCACTTT.

V is TRBV28 and J is TRBJ2-3; 10 nucleotides line up with TRBD1. The CDR3 sequence is 17 residues long. Germline V CDR1 and CDR2: MDHEN, SYDVKM. V lost 6 bases and J lost 4; bases outside the gene matches: 13. The CDR3, as DNA: TGTGCCAGCAGCGTCCCGGGACAGGGGAAGTATGCAGATACGCAGTATTTT. It translates to CASSVPGQGKYADTQYF.

The gene calls are TRBV4-2 and TRBJ2-3, with 7 bases matching TRBD2. V lost 4 bases and J lost 2; bases outside the gene matches: 9. The CDR3 sequence is 16 residues long. CDR1 is LGHNA, CDR2 YNFKEQ, per germline. The CDR3 DNA sequence: TGTGCCAGCAGCCGACCGGGCGGGGGAGTCACAGATACGCAGTATTTT. This codes for CASSRPGGGVTDTQYF.

The CDR3 DNA sequence: TGTGCCAGCAGCGTAGCCCCTCGGGGCGGGGATTTCAATGAAAAACTGTTTTTT. Its protein product is CASSVAPRGGDFNEKLFF. The chain couples TRBV9 to TRBJ1-4, with D tentatively TRBD1 (5 bases). V lost 0 bases, J lost 5 bases, and 20 bases lay in between. CDR1 and CDR2 from the germline V gene are SGDLS and YYNGEE. CDR3 length: 18 residues.

The chain's CDR3 is CASSEFTGEQFF. Here the CDR3 DNA reads TGTGCCAGCAGTGAATTTACGGGGGAGCAGTTCTTC. The chain combines TRBV25-1 with TRBJ2-1; tentatively, D is TRBD2 (5 bases). Germline assignment: CDR1 MGHDK and CDR2 SYGVNS. The ends were cut back, 1 base at V and 10 bases at J, with 8 bases in the middle. CDR3 length equals 12 residues.

V usage is TRBV28 and J usage is TRBJ1-2; 8 nucleotides align to TRBD1. The germline V gene encodes CDR1 MDHEN and CDR2 SYDVKM. CDR3 size: 12 residues. V gave up 5 bases and J gave up 7 bases; unmatched junction bases: 3. CDR3 nucleotide sequence: TGTGCCAGCAGTGACAGGGGATTTGGCTACACCTTC. Protein product: CASSDRGFGYTF.

A single count supports this clone. The rearrangement links TRBV7-8 to TRBJ1-4; D ambiguous. This CDR3 has 17 amino acids. Germline V gives CDR1 SGHVS, CDR2 FQNEAQ. Trimming cost V 1 base and J 3 bases, with 15 bases left between them. The CDR3: CASSLEVPGWANEKLFF. In DNA form, the CDR3 reads TGTGCCAGCAGCTTAGAGGTCCCGGGGTGGGCTAATGAAAAACTGTTTTTT.

The rearrangement links TRBV25-1 to TRBJ1-1, with D possibly TRBD1 on 5 matching bases. The CDR3 consists of 14 residues. Deletions cut 6 bases from V and 2 bases from J, with 13 bases between. The germline V gene encodes CDR1 MGHDK and CDR2 SYGVNS. The CDR3 bases are TGTGCCAGCAGGGTACAGGAATATAACACTGAAGCTTTCTTT. Translation: CASRVQEYNTEAFF.

This chain uses TRBV5-6 with TRBJ1-2, with 8 bases fitting TRBD1. The CDR3 has 15 residues. The V and J ends lost 5 bases and 4 bases, in that order; junction bases with no gene match: 10. CDR1 and CDR2 (germline): SGHDT, YYEEEE. The CDR3 sequence: CASSPRDRTIYGYTF. For the CDR3, the DNA is TGTGCCAGCAGTCCCAGGGACAGGACTATCTATGGCTACACCTTC.

The V call is TRBV30, the J call TRBJ1-6, with D perhaps TRBD1 (5 bases). Germline lookup yields CDR1 GTSNPN and CDR2 SVGIG (reference sequence). Deletions cut 1 base from V and 9 bases from J, with 13 bases between. This CDR3 has 14 amino acids. CDR3 DNA: TGTGCCTGGAGTGCAGGGAGGGGAAGTTCACCCCTCCACTTT. This sequence encodes CAWSAGRGSSPLHF. The full variable domain, rest sourced from reference TRBV30 and TRBJ1-6, is SQTIHQWPATLVQPVGSPLSLECTVEGTSNPNLYWYRQAAGRGLQLLFYSVGIGQISSEVPQNLSASRPQDRQFILSSKKLLLSDSGFYLCAWSAGRGSSPLHFGNGTRLTVT.

The chain carries TRBV5-1 and TRBJ2-2; 12 bases match TRBD2. V trimming: 4 bases; J trimming: 5 bases; junction bases outside the gene matches: 3. Per germline, CDR1 SGHRS and CDR2 YFSETQ. CDR3 length: 15 amino acids. The CDR3 DNA follows: TGCGCCAGCAGCGATACTAGCGGGAGGACCGGGGAGCTGTTTTTT. It specifies CASSDTSGRTGELFF.

This chain connects TRBV30 to TRBJ1-1, with no clear D. Germline assignment: CDR1 GTSNPN and CDR2 SVGIG (reference sequence). This CDR3 is built from 11 residues. Trimming took 3 bases from V and 2 from J, leaving 4 bases between them. The CDR3 nucleotides read TGTGCCTGGAGCTATAACACTGAAGCTTTCTTT. This encodes CAWSYNTEAFF.

This rearrangement joins TRBV9 to TRBJ2-1; 10 bases are a match to TRBD1. The CDR3 loop spans 17 amino acids. Germline lookup yields CDR1 SGDLS and CDR2 YYNGEE. Trimming took 5 bases from V and 0 from J; bases not matched to a gene: 8. In DNA form, the CDR3 reads TGTGCCAGCAGTGGGAAAGGACAGGGGGGCTCCTACAATGAGCAGTTCTTC. Protein product: CASSGKGQGGSYNEQFF.

The CDR3: CASSLGAGNIQYF. The CDR3 region has the DNA TGCGCCAGCAGCTTGGGGGCGGGAAACATTCAGTACTTC. V usage is TRBV5-1 and J usage is TRBJ2-4; tentatively, D is TRBD2 (5 bases). The CDR3 runs 13 residues. V gave up 0 bases and J gave up 6 bases, with 7 bases separating them. CDR1 SGHRS and CDR2 YFSETQ come from the germline V gene.

The rearrangement links TRBV30 to TRBJ2-7, with D possibly TRBD2 on 6 matching bases. The length of the CDR3 is 14 residues. Germline assignment: CDR1 GTSNPN and CDR2 SVGIG (reference sequence). V was pared by 2 bases and J by 7 bases, with 18 bases between. CDR3 sequence: CAWSSSGTGMEQYF. CDR3 coding DNA: TGTGCCTGGAGTTCGTCCGGGACTGGGATGGAGCAGTACTTC.

This clone came up once. The V gene is TRBV30, the J gene TRBJ1-4; D not certain. The CDR3 consists of 13 residues. Trimming took off 4 bases at V and 4 bases at J, with 10 bases between the two ends. In germline, CDR1 is GTSNPN, CDR2 SVGIG (reference sequence). The CDR3 DNA sequence: TGTGCCTGGATGGGCAGTTATAATGAAAAACTGTTTTTT. This sequence encodes CAWMGSYNEKLFF.

The chain links TRBV3-1 (or the pseudogene TRBV3-2) to TRBJ2-1, with 11 nucleotides matching TRBD2. The CDR3 is 20 residues long. Germline CDR1 LGHDT, CDR2 YNNKEL (reference sequence). With V trimmed by 2 bases and J by 2 bases, 14 bases remained unmatched. The CDR3: CASSQSVAAELAGAYNEQFF. The CDR3 DNA reads as TGTGCCAGCAGCCAAAGTGTGGCTGCGGAACTAGCGGGGGCCTACAATGAGCAGTTCTTC.

J is TRBJ2-1 and V is TRBV28, with D possibly being TRBD2 (5 bases). This CDR3 is built from 15 residues. Germline V gene data show CDR1 as MDHEN and CDR2 as SYDVKM. V lost 5 bases to trimming and J lost 5 bases, with 16 bases between them. CDR3 sequence reads: CASSLLGPADNEQFF. The CDR3 DNA is TGTGCCAGCAGTCTTCTAGGGCCAGCGGACAATGAGCAGTTCTTC.

The chain couples TRBV19 to TRBJ1-6, with 7 bases identical to TRBD1. The CDR3 contains 15 residues. The germline V gene has CDR1 LNHDA and CDR2 SQIVND (reference sequence). Trimming removed 6 bases from V and 8 bases from J; junction bases left unmatched: 10. The CDR3 bases are TGTGCCAGTAGCGAAAGACAGGGCGGGGATTCACCCCTCCACTTT. This codes for CASSERQGGDSPLHF.

In DNA form, the CDR3 reads TGTGCCAGCAGCCAAACTGTCGACAGCCCGCGAGGCTACACCTTC. It translates to CASSQTVDSPRGYTF. V gene TRBV3-1 (or the pseudogene TRBV3-2) combines with J gene TRBJ1-2; the D gene is possibly TRBD1 (5 bases). Per germline, CDR1 LGHDT and CDR2 YNNKEL (reference sequence). The CDR3 consists of 15 residues. V was pared by 2 bases and J by 8 bases, with 18 bases between.

Note on this clone: An end of the junction does not agree with germline; a read error may underlie this. The gene calls are TRBV19 and TRBJ1-1; D remains ambiguous. The CDR3 totals 13 residues. CDR1 is LNHDA and CDR2 is SQIVND in the germline V gene (reference sequence). The CDR3 here is CASSSGRKGKAFF. CDR3 bases: TGTGCCAGCAGTAGCGGCCGGAAAGGTAAAGCTTTCTTT.

The chain combines TRBV7-2 with TRBJ2-1, with 12 positions matching TRBD2. V was clipped by 5 bases and J by 9 bases; unmatched bases: 8. The CDR3 runs to 15 residues. In germline, CDR1 is SGHTA, CDR2 FQGNSA. CDR3 loop: CASSERTSGTGEQFF. CDR3 nucleotide sequence: TGTGCCAGCAGCGAAAGGACTAGCGGGACGGGTGAGCAGTTCTTC.

The gene calls are TRBV5-5 and TRBJ1-4; a possible D gene is TRBD1 (6 bases). Germline V gives CDR1 SGHKS, CDR2 YYEKEE (reference sequence). V lost 4 bases and J 8 bases, leaving 18 bases between the germline ends. This CDR3 contains 15 residues. CDR3 in DNA: TGTGCCAGCAGCGCCAGTACAGGGAGAGCGGAAAAACTGTTTTTT. This codes for CASSASTGRAEKLFF. Drawing the rest from reference TRBV5-5 and TRBJ1-4, the complete variable domain is DAGVTQSPTHLIKTRGQQVTLRCSPISGHKSVSWYQQVLGQGPQFIFQYYEKEERGRGNFPDRFSARQFPNYSSELNVNALLLGDSALYLCASSASTGRAEKLFFGSGTQLSVL.